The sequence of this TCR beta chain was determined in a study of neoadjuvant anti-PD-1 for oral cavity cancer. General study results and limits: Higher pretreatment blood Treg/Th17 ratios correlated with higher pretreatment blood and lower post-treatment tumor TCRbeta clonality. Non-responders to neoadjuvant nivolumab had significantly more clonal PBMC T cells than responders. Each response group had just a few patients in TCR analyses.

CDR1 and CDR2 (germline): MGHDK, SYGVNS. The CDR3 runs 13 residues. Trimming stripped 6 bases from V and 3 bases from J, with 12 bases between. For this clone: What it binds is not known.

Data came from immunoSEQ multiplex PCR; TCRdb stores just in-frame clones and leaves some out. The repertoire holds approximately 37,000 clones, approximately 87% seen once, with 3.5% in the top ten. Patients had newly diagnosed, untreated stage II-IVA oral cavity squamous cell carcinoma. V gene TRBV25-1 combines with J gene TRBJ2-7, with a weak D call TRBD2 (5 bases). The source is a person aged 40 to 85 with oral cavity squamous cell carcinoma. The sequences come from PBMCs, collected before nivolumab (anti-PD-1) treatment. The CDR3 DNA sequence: TGTGCCAGCAGGTCGAGCGGCAGCTACGAGCAGTACTTC. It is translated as CASRSSGSYEQYF.